The rows below give T cell receptor beta chains drawn from one sample of a study of cytomegalovirus exposure and HLA in healthy donors. Generated by immunoSEQ multiplex PCR, the TCRdb table keeps only in-frame clones and is missing some. Of some 190,000 clones in the sample, about 69% were seen once. The specimen sequenced was PBMCs. These receptors were collected from a man between 25 and 39 years old in good health and CMV-seropositive. CDR3s leave out the opening cysteine and the closing phenylalanine or tryptophan. Fields, in order: V gene, CDR3 length, J gene, D gene, clone size, CDR3 protein. The D gene is left open where the match is weak. Size is stated for part of the rows, as once, few or many counts, or as a class when the clone is expanded.

TRBV9	15	TRBJ2-1	TRBD2	few	ASSVRRGLAQNNEQF
TRBV4-3	15	TRBJ2-3	.	few	ASSQGRLTRLTDTQY
TRBV4-2	15	TRBJ2-1	TRBD2	.	ASSQDKRGPSGNEQF
TRBV18	11	TRBJ2-2	.	.	ASSPYRTGELF
TRBV30	11	TRBJ2-3	TRBD2	few	ACGLVRTDTQY
TRBV4-3	13	TRBJ1-5	.	.	ASSQVPGGNQPQH
TRBV30	11	TRBJ1-6	.	.	AWSTGPNSPLH
TRBV6-6	12	TRBJ1-4	.	.	ASRSQGTNEKLF
TRBV30	13	TRBJ1-5	TRBD1	few	AFHPQGRGSQPQH
TRBV15	12	TRBJ2-7	TRBD2	few	ATAWGGTEGEQY
TRBV7-2	11	TRBJ2-1	.	.	ASSFLYSNEQF
TRBV7-9	13	TRBJ2-7	TRBD2	few	ASSSGTTLGYEQY
TRBV7-9	12	TRBJ2-1	.	.	ASRTEGSYNEQF
TRBV7-3	11	TRBJ2-2	.	.	ASRRINTGELF
TRBV5-8	12	TRBJ1-5	.	few	ASSLRGGIQPQH
TRBV28	13	TRBJ1-1	.	.	ASSFWEGMNTEAF
TRBV30	9	TRBJ1-1	.	.	AWFLGGEAF
TRBV6-5	13	TRBJ2-3	TRBD2	.	ASSFAGGPTDTQY
TRBV7-2	12	TRBJ1-5	TRBD1	few	ASTIQGINQPQH
TRBV30	11	TRBJ1-5	.	.	AWSYRGNQPQH
TRBV30	11	TRBJ2-2	.	.	AWSVEVAGELF
TRBV19	13	TRBJ2-2	.	.	ATRFTVANTGELF
TRBV15	11	TRBJ2-1	.	.	ATSRDLGGEQF
TRBV4-3	13	TRBJ1-5	TRBD1	.	ASSQTTGSNQPQH
TRBV29-1	11	TRBJ1-2	TRBD1	.	SVTGVWGYGYT
TRBV5-1	11	.	TRBD1	.	ASSSGQGAEQY
TRBV29-1	11	TRBJ1-4	.	.	SVGSATNEKLF
TRBV12-5	12	TRBJ1-5	.	.	ASGEGLSSQPQH
TRBV6-5	14	TRBJ1-4	.	.	ASSYSIWQGYEKLF
TRBV9	12	TRBJ2-1	TRBD2	.	ASSSAGGYNEQF
TRBV19	12	TRBJ1-4	.	.	ASSYRASNEKLF
TRBV7-3	13	TRBJ2-1	TRBD2	once	ASSLGSGRNNEQF
TRBV7-2	16	TRBJ1-2	TRBD1	.	ASSLALPLDRGTYGYT
TRBV4-2	13	TRBJ1-4	.	once	ASSSSMRTNEKLF
TRBV10-3	12	TRBJ2-3	.	.	AISERGSTDTQY
TRBV6-5	13	TRBJ1-1	.	few	ASSGRTGDNTEAF
TRBV30	13	.	.	.	AWSVGGAISYEQY
TRBV11-2	12	TRBJ2-3	.	few	ASSLGTPMDTQY
TRBV30	14	TRBJ1-1	.	.	AWSVQGRGANTEAF